A single sample gave rise to the 21 T cell receptor beta chains below, sequenced in a study of cytomegalovirus exposure and HLA in healthy donors. A multiplex PCR was run with 60 Vbeta primers and 13 Jbeta primers. Sequencing was performed with immunoSEQ multiplex PCR; in TCRdb, only in-frame clones are kept and a portion is missing. The table lists 120,000 or so clones, around 66% of them singletons. Input material: PBMCs. The receptors come from a woman between 40 and 55 years old in good health and CMV-seropositive.

The chain joins TRBV6-5 to TRBJ1-1, with D tentatively TRBD1 (5 bases). The CDR3 loop spans 14 amino acids. Trimming cost V 7 bases and J 1 base, with 13 bases left between them. The V gene's germline CDR1 is MNHEY and CDR2 SVGAGI. The chain's CDR3 is CASKGQPGNTEAFF. The CDR3 nucleotides read TGTGCCAGCAAGGGGCAGCCAGGGAACACTGAAGCTTTCTTT.

The chain uses TRBV14 and TRBJ2-1, with D perhaps matching TRBD2 (6 bases). The CDR3 totals 18 residues. CDR1 is SGHDN and CDR2 is FVKESK in the germline V gene. Trimming took off 1 base at V and 0 bases at J, with 16 bases between the two ends. DNA for the CDR3: TGTGCCAGCAGCCAAGTGGGACCTCCGGGACTCTCCTACAATGAGCAGTTCTTC. The encoded protein is CASSQVGPPGLSYNEQFF.

The genes are TRBV5-6 and TRBJ2-7, with D tentatively TRBD1 (6 bases). This CDR3 is built from 15 residues. Germline CDR1 reads SGHDT; CDR2 reads YYEEEE. Trimming cost V 3 bases and J 5 bases, with 18 bases left between them. The CDR3 loop is CASSSPLAAGDEQYF. The CDR3 DNA reads TGTGCCAGCAGCTCGCCCTTGGCCGCAGGGGACGAGCAGTACTTC.

This chain connects TRBV5-4 to TRBJ1-2; the match to TRBD1 covers 7 bases. From germline, CDR1 is SGHNT and CDR2 YYREEE (reference sequence). V gave up 0 bases and J gave up 5 bases; unmatched junction bases: 4. The CDR3 has 14 residues. The CDR3 spells CASSLDSTGYGYTF. As DNA, the CDR3 is TGTGCCAGCAGCTTGGACTCGACAGGGTATGGCTACACCTTC.

This clone was picked up a small number of times. The chain recombines TRBV28 with TRBJ1-5, with a possible D match to TRBD1 (5 bases). This CDR3 has 17 residues. Germline V gives CDR1 MDHEN, CDR2 SYDVKM. V was shortened by 2 bases and J by 2 bases, with 16 bases between the two germline ends. The CDR3 sequence: CASSLPPGGVGNQPQHF. CDR3 sequence (DNA): TGTGCCAGCAGTTTACCCCCCGGAGGGGTGGGCAATCAGCCCCAGCATTTT.

This clone occurred once. The rearrangement links TRBV19 to TRBJ1-3; possible D gene TRBD1, 6 bases. Germline lookup yields CDR1 LNHDA and CDR2 SQIVND (reference sequence). CDR3 length equals 15 residues. V lost 7 bases and J lost 0, with 13 bases in between. The CDR3 DNA follows: TGTGCCAGTATACGAGACAGGTCCTCTGGAAACACCATATATTTT. Encoded protein: CASIRDRSSGNTIYF.

The chain is built from TRBV7-9 and TRBJ2-3, with D tentatively TRBD2 (6 bases). The CDR3 has 16 residues. Germline CDR1 and CDR2: SEHNR and FQNEAQ (reference sequence). The germline V and J ends were trimmed by 5 bases and 3 bases, with 18 bases remaining between them. Written as DNA, the CDR3 is TGTGCCAGCAGCCCTACTGAAGGAGGGAAAACAGATACGCAGTATTTT. It yields the protein CASSPTEGGKTDTQYF. Full variable domain (remainder filled in from reference TRBV7-9 and TRBJ2-3): DTGVSQNPRHKITKRGQNVTFRCDPISEHNRLYWYRQTLGQGPEFLTYFQNEAQLEKSRLLSDRFSAERPKGSFSTLEIQRTEQGDSAMYLCASSPTEGGKTDTQYFGPGTRLTVL.

This clone turned up a few times. The chain uses TRBV2 and TRBJ1-2, with 10 bases lining up with TRBD1. Trimming removed 2 bases from V and 5 bases from J; junction bases left unmatched: 2. This CDR3 has 14 amino acids. CDR1 and CDR2 (germline): SNHLY, FYNNEI. CDR3 nucleotide sequence: TGTGCCAGCAGTGAACCGGGACAGGGGTATGGCTACACCTTC. Translation: CASSEPGQGYGYTF.

This clone appeared a few times. V usage is TRBV18 and J usage is TRBJ2-1, with 7 bases aligning to TRBD1. This CDR3 comprises 14 residues. The trim removed 3 bases at V and 5 bases at J, leaving 4 bases unmatched. Germline CDR1 reads KGHSH; CDR2 reads LQKENI. The CDR3 loop is CASSPDRLDNEQFF. CDR3 sequence (DNA): TGTGCCAGCTCACCGGACAGGTTAGACAATGAGCAGTTCTTC.

Points on this clone: At one end the junction does not follow the germline gene, possibly because of a read error. The same CDR3 also results from other DNA sequences found in this sample. The chain links TRBV5-1 to TRBJ1-1, with TRBD1 as a possible D gene (6 bases). The germline gives CDR1 SGHRS, CDR2 YFSETQ. This CDR3 contains 16 residues. The CDR3 region is CASSLAGTGLDTEAFF. DNA for the CDR3: TGTGCCAGCAGCTTGGCTGGAACAGGGTTGGACACTGAAGCTTTCTTT.

The rearrangement links TRBV29-1 to TRBJ1-3; D is ambiguous. CDR3 length: 12 residues. The germline V gene encodes CDR1 SQVTM and CDR2 ANQGSEA. Deletions cut 7 bases from V and 3 bases from J, with 10 bases between. CDR3 protein: CSGTLGGNTIYF. In nucleotides, the CDR3 is TGCAGCGGCACTCTTGGTGGAAACACCATATATTTT. Variable domain in full (rest from reference TRBV29-1 and TRBJ1-3): SAVISQKPSRDICQRGTSLTIQCQVDSQVTMMFWYRQQPGQSLTLIATANQGSEATYESGFVIDKFPISRPNLTFSTLTVSNMSPEDSSIYLCSGTLGGNTIYFGEGSWLTVV.

The chain has TRBV10-3 and TRBJ1-1, with a weak D call TRBD1 (6 bases). The germline V and J ends were trimmed by 10 bases and 1 base, with 13 bases remaining between them. Germline loops: CDR1 ENHRY, CDR2 SYGVKD. CDR3 size: 13 residues. CDR3 loop: CATKGTSNTEAFF. DNA of the CDR3: TGTGCCACGAAAGGGACATCGAACACTGAAGCTTTCTTT.

This clone was observed a handful of times. The CDR3 region is CASSYSQPVKYEQYF. The CDR3 DNA is TGTGCCAGCAGTTACTCGCAACCAGTCAAATACGAGCAGTACTTC. This chain links TRBV6-5 with TRBJ2-7; D gene ambiguous. Germline loops: CDR1 MNHEY, CDR2 SVGAGI. The CDR3 contains 15 residues. Trimming left V 0 bases short and J 4 bases short, with 13 bases between.

The V gene is TRBV19, the J gene TRBJ2-4, with D possibly TRBD2 on 6 matching bases. The V gene's germline CDR1 is LNHDA and CDR2 SQIVND (reference sequence). Trimming left V 3 bases short and J 2 bases short, with 14 bases between. CDR3 length: 16 residues. The CDR3 DNA reads TGTGCCAGTAGTATGTGGGGGGACTTAACCAAAAACATTCAGTACTTC. It translates to CASSMWGDLTKNIQYF.

This clone is a singleton in its sample. The chain joins TRBV7-9 to TRBJ2-1, with 11 bases identical to TRBD2. Per germline, CDR1 SEHNR and CDR2 FQNEAQ (reference sequence). Trimming cost V 5 bases and J 6 bases; bases outside gene matches: 6. The CDR3 is made up of 15 amino acids. The chain's CDR3 is CASSAPTSGVNEQFF. CDR3 DNA: TGTGCCAGCAGCGCCCCGACTAGCGGGGTCAATGAGCAGTTCTTC.

As to this clone: The sample has other DNA sequences that encode this CDR3 too. The chain combines TRBV28 with TRBJ2-7; D gene unclear. The CDR3 loop spans 13 amino acids. The V end lost 3 bases, the J end lost 3 bases, and 9 bases lay between the germline ends. Germline values: CDR1 MDHEN, CDR2 SYDVKM. CDR3 in DNA: TGTGCCAGCAGTTTTATGGCAGTCTACGAGCAGTACTTC. Its translation: CASSFMAVYEQYF. Full variable domain (rest looked up from reference TRBV28 and TRBJ2-7): DVKVTQSSRYLVKRTGEKVFLECVQDMDHENMFWYRQDPGLGLRLIYFSYDVKMKEKGDIPEGYSVSREKKERFSLILESASTNQTSMYLCASSFMAVYEQYFGPGTRLTVT.

This clone was seen a handful of times. The chain links TRBV7-9 to TRBJ1-1; TRBD1 aligns across 7 bases. The CDR3 spans 15 residues. V was clipped by 1 base and J by 0 bases; unmatched bases: 2. Germline values: CDR1 SEHNR, CDR2 FQNEAQ (reference sequence). CDR3: CASSLGGTVNTEAFF. The CDR3 bases are TGTGCCAGCAGCTTAGGCGGGACAGTGAACACTGAAGCTTTCTTT.

The V and J genes are TRBV27 and TRBJ1-1; TRBD1 is a possible D gene (6 bases). V lost 0 bases and J 8 bases, leaving 10 bases between the germline ends. The CDR3 length is 13 residues. From germline, CDR1 is MNHEY and CDR2 SMNVEV (reference sequence). The CDR3 region has the DNA TGTGCCAGCAGTTTATCGGCGGGGGGCGAAGCTTTCTTT. The encoded protein is CASSLSAGGEAFF.

This chain uses TRBV5-4 with TRBJ1-1, with D hard to call. CDR3 length equals 15 residues. Trimming shortened V by 4 bases and J by 4 bases, and 17 bases separated the two germline ends. Looked up from germline, CDR1 is SGHNT and CDR2 is YYREEE (reference sequence). The CDR3 nucleotides are TGTGCCAGCAGCCAAGTTACGGGAGGAGGCACTGAAGCTTTCTTT. Translated, it gives CASSQVTGGGTEAFF.

This clone was counted once. V gene TRBV7-9 combines with J gene TRBJ2-7; a possible D gene is TRBD2 (6 bases). V was cut by 4 bases and J by 7 bases, with 23 bases left in between. This CDR3 has 16 amino acids. Germline CDR1 reads SEHNR; CDR2 reads FQNEAQ (reference sequence). In DNA form, the CDR3 reads TGTGCCAGCAGCTCAGCTTCGGCGATGGAGGGGAGGGAGCAGTACTTC. Translating it yields CASSSASAMEGREQYF.

The V call is TRBV5-4, the J call TRBJ1-2, with a tentative D call TRBD1 (5 bases). Trimming cost V 10 bases and J 3 bases, with 10 bases left between them. The CDR3 totals 11 residues. Germline CDR1 is SGHNT and CDR2 is YYREEE (reference sequence). The CDR3 region has the DNA TGTGCCGGGTGGGGGGACTATGGCTACACCTTC. As protein: CAGWGDYGYTF.